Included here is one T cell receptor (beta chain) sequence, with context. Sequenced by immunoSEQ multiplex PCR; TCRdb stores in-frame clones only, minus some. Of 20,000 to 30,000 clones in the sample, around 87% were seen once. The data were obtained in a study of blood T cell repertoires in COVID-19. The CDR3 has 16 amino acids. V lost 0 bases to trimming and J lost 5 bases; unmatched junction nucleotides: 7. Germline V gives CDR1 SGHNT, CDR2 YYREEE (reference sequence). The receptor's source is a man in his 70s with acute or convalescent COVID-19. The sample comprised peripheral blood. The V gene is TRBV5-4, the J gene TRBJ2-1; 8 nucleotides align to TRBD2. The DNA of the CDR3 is TGTGCCAGCAGCTTGGGAGCGGGAGAGGGAGACAATGAGCAGTTCTTC. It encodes CASSLGAGEGDNEQFF.